This entry lists 27 T cell receptor beta chains sequenced from one sample in a study of cytomegalovirus exposure and HLA in healthy donors. Primers for the PCR totalled 60 Vbeta and 13 Jbeta. Here immunoSEQ multiplex PCR was the method, and the copy in TCRdb shows in-frame clones only, minus some. Its listing shows about 67,000 clones. The sequencing sample was made of PBMCs. The receptors come from a woman between 40 and 50 years old in good health and CMV-seropositive.

The genes are TRBV7-3 and TRBJ2-1, with 9 nucleotides matching TRBD2. Germline CDR1 reads SGHTA; CDR2 reads FQGTGA. V shed 8 bases and J 9 bases; nucleotides not matched to a gene: 8. This CDR3 contains 13 residues. The CDR3 reads CASRRGGDGEQFF. Here the CDR3 DNA reads TGTGCCAGCCGGCGGGGGGGAGACGGTGAGCAGTTCTTC.

This rearrangement joins TRBV6-4 to TRBJ2-3; 7 nucleotides match TRBD1. The J segment lost 1 base and the V segment lost 2 bases, leaving 3 bases of the junction unmatched. Germline V gene lookup returns CDR1 MRHNA and CDR2 SNTAGT. The CDR3 consists of 15 residues. The CDR3 protein is CASSDEGAGTDTQYF. The CDR3 DNA is TGTGCCAGCAGTGACGAGGGGGCCGGCACAGATACGCAGTATTTT.

J is TRBJ1-4 and V is TRBV7-9; tentative D call: TRBD1 (5 bases). Germline values: CDR1 SEHNR, CDR2 FQNEAQ (reference sequence). The CDR3 has 15 residues. Deletions cut 5 bases from V and 8 bases from J, with 18 bases between. CDR3 sequence: CASSPLKGRWEKLFF. CDR3 in DNA: TGTGCCAGCAGCCCACTAAAGGGGCGCTGGGAAAAACTGTTTTTT.

This rearrangement joins TRBV7-7 to TRBJ2-7, with 9 bases identical to TRBD1. This CDR3 region has 15 residues. With V trimmed by 5 bases and J by 5 bases, 10 bases remained unmatched. Looked up from germline, CDR1 is SSHAT and CDR2 is FNYEAQ (reference sequence). The CDR3 nucleotides read TGTGCCAGCAGCCTGGTCGTGGGACAGGGTAACGAGCAGTACTTC. This codes for CASSLVVGQGNEQYF.

The J gene is TRBJ2-1, the V gene TRBV29-1; 9 bases agree with TRBD2. Germline lookup yields CDR1 SQVTM and CDR2 ANQGSEA. This CDR3 region has 12 residues. The J segment lost 9 bases and the V segment lost 6 bases, leaving 6 bases of the junction unmatched. The CDR3 reads CSVGTSSLEQFF. The CDR3 DNA reads TGCAGCGTGGGGACTAGCAGTCTTGAGCAGTTCTTC.

The chain combines TRBV7-2 with TRBJ2-6; D ambiguous. V was pared by 4 bases and J by 0 bases, with 7 bases between. Per germline, CDR1 SGHTA and CDR2 FQGNSA. The CDR3 consists of 15 residues. CDR3 in amino acids: CASSWALSGANVLTF. CDR3 bases: TGTGCCAGCAGCTGGGCCCTCTCTGGGGCCAACGTCCTGACTTTC. Filled out from reference TRBV7-2 and TRBJ2-6, the complete variable domain reads GAGVSQSPSNKVTEKGKDVELRCDPISGHTALYWYRQSLGQGLEFLIYFQGNSAPDKSGLPSDRFSAERTGGSVSTLTIQRTQQEDSAVYLCASSWALSGANVLTFGAGSRLTVL.

V and J are TRBV7-8 and TRBJ2-7; D is ambiguous. The ends were cut back, 4 bases at V and 6 bases at J, with 16 bases in the middle. Germline-derived CDR1 and CDR2 are SGHVS and FQNEAQ. CDR3 length: 14 amino acids. CDR3 region: CASSSGDPLREQYF. CDR3 nucleotides: TGTGCCAGCAGCTCCGGAGACCCCCTCCGCGAGCAGTACTTC. Based on the CDR3 plus reference TRBV7-8 and TRBJ2-7, the full variable domain is GAGVSQSPRYKVAKRGQDVALRCDPISGHVSLFWYQQALGQGPEFLTYFQNEAQLDKSGLPSDRFFAERPEGSVSTLKIQRTQQEDSAVYLCASSSGDPLREQYFGPGTRLTVT.

This chain connects TRBV2 to TRBJ2-2; D is ambiguous. Germline values: CDR1 SNHLY, CDR2 FYNNEI. The CDR3 spans 15 residues. V lost 4 bases to trimming and J lost 4 bases, with 13 bases between them. CDR3 DNA: TGTGCCAGCAGTGGCGAGGCGGTGAGCACCGGGGAGCTGTTTTTT. This encodes CASSGEAVSTGELFF. Filled out from reference TRBV2 and TRBJ2-2, the complete variable domain reads EPEVTQTPSHQVTQMGQEVILRCVPISNHLYFYWYRQILGQKVEFLVSFYNNEISEKSEIFDDQFSVERPDGSNFTLKIRSTKLEDSAMYFCASSGEAVSTGELFFGEGSRLTVL.

This chain links TRBV7-2 with TRBJ2-7; D gene unclear. V was pared by 1 base and J by 5 bases, with 9 bases between. This CDR3 has 13 residues. The germline V gene has CDR1 SGHTA and CDR2 FQGNSA. This CDR3 reads CASSLVGMNEQYF. The CDR3 region has the DNA TGTGCCAGCAGCTTAGTCGGTATGAACGAGCAGTACTTC.

The rearrangement links TRBV4-3 to TRBJ2-3; 10 bases fit TRBD2. The CDR3 is made up of 16 amino acids. Germline V gene lookup returns CDR1 LGHNA and CDR2 YSLEER. V was pared by 3 bases and J by 2 bases, with 5 bases of the junction left unmatched. In nucleotides, the CDR3 is TGCGCCAGCAGCCATAGCGGGGGGCAAGTCACAGATACGCAGTATTTT. Encoded protein: CASSHSGGQVTDTQYF.

The chain employs TRBV4-1 and TRBJ2-1, with D possibly TRBD2 on 5 matching bases. CDR3 length equals 22 residues. CDR1 is MGHRA and CDR2 is YSYEKL in the germline V gene. The V gene lost 0 bases and the J gene lost 0 bases, with 27 bases spanning the gap. CDR3: CASSQDLRRRGLKINSYNEQFF. CDR3 sequence (DNA): TGCGCCAGCAGCCAAGATCTAAGACGCCGAGGACTTAAGATTAACTCCTACAATGAGCAGTTCTTC.

The chain's CDR3 is CASSIQADYNEQFF. CDR3 DNA: TGTGCCAGTAGTATCCAGGCAGACTACAATGAGCAGTTCTTC. The rearrangement links TRBV19 to TRBJ2-1, with D unclear. The length of the CDR3 is 14 residues. The ends were cut back, 3 bases at V and 3 bases at J, with 9 bases in the middle. Looked up from germline, CDR1 is LNHDA and CDR2 is SQIVND (reference sequence).

The CDR3 bases are TGTGCCAGCAGTTACTCCGGGGCAGGGGTGGACACTGAAGCTTTCTTT. This translates into CASSYSGAGVDTEAFF. J is TRBJ1-1 and V is TRBV6-6, with D possibly TRBD1 on 6 matching bases. The V end was cut by 0 bases, the J end by 3 bases, with 14 bases between. The CDR3 length is 16 residues. Germline loops: CDR1 MNHNY, CDR2 SVGAGI (reference sequence).

The chain combines TRBV6-1 with TRBJ1-2, with TRBD1 matching over 9 bases. The germline CDR1 and CDR2 sequences are MNHNS and SASEGT. Trimming took 11 bases from V and 4 from J; bases not matched to a gene: 11. This CDR3 has 14 amino acids. CDR3 in DNA: TGTGCCGCGAACAGGGGGCTTGTCGGCTATGGCTACACCTTC. Its protein product is CAANRGLVGYGYTF.

The rearrangement uses TRBV4-2 and TRBJ1-4; perhaps TRBD1 as D (5 bases). The CDR3 loop spans 14 amino acids. CDR1 and CDR2 from the germline V gene are LGHNA and YNFKEQ. Trimming stripped 4 bases from V and 4 bases from J, with 10 bases between. The CDR3 loop reads CASSPGGFNEKLFF. In DNA form, the CDR3 reads TGTGCCAGCAGCCCTGGGGGGTTTAATGAAAAACTGTTTTTT.

V gene TRBV7-6 combines with J gene TRBJ2-1; a weak D match, TRBD2 (6 bases). The germline CDR1 and CDR2 sequences are SGHVS and FNYEAQ. Trimming shortened V by 1 base and J by 13 bases, and 14 bases separated the two germline ends. CDR3 length: 13 amino acids. The CDR3 protein is CASSLGGLSIQFF. In DNA form, the CDR3 reads TGTGCCAGCAGCTTAGGGGGACTCTCCATACAGTTCTTC.

The gene calls are TRBV6-4 and TRBJ2-1, with 7 positions matching TRBD2. Trimming removed 4 bases from V and 7 bases from J; junction bases left unmatched: 10. The CDR3 contains 15 residues. Looked up from germline, CDR1 is MRHNA and CDR2 is SNTAGT. CDR3 sequence: CASSGSSGDRNEQFF. CDR3 DNA: TGTGCCAGCAGTGGGTCTAGCGGCGATCGAAATGAGCAGTTCTTC.

The rearrangement uses TRBV5-4 and TRBJ2-7; 10 bases are shared with TRBD2. The V gene end was trimmed by 4 bases and the J gene end by 6 bases; junction bases not matched to a gene: 10. CDR3 length: 15 amino acids. Per germline, CDR1 SGHNT and CDR2 YYREEE (reference sequence). The CDR3 sequence is CASSPAIAGGGEQYF. CDR3 DNA: TGTGCCAGCAGCCCGGCGATAGCGGGGGGCGGCGAGCAGTACTTC.

The CDR3 nucleotides read TGTGCCAGCAGTCCGGGACAGCCCCGATTAGAGCAGTATTTT. This codes for CASSPGQPRLEQYF. The chain combines TRBV7-9 with TRBJ2-3, with TRBD1 matching over 7 bases. Per the germline V gene, CDR1 is SEHNR and CDR2 is FQNEAQ (reference sequence). The CDR3 sequence is 14 residues long. After removal of 6 bases from V and 11 bases from J, the junction contained 14 bases not matched to a gene.

This chain uses TRBV18 with TRBJ1-2; weak D call: TRBD1 (5 bases). Germline-derived CDR1 and CDR2 are KGHSH and LQKENI. V was clipped by 3 bases and J by 6 bases, with 8 bases between them. The CDR3 loop spans 12 amino acids. DNA of the CDR3: TGTGCCAGCTCACCCGTGACAGATGGCTACACCTTC. The encoded protein is CASSPVTDGYTF.

The V gene is TRBV4-1, the J gene TRBJ2-1; 7 bases align to TRBD1. Germline CDR1 MGHRA, CDR2 YSYEKL. The CDR3 contains 17 residues. The trim removed 3 bases at V and 1 base at J, leaving 9 bases unmatched. The CDR3 sequence is CASSQGRARGSYNEQFF. CDR3 nucleotides: TGCGCCAGCAGCCAGGGAAGGGCCAGGGGGTCCTACAATGAGCAGTTCTTC.

The rearrangement links TRBV18 to TRBJ1-1; D gene unclear. This CDR3 contains 13 residues. CDR1 KGHSH and CDR2 LQKENI come from the germline V gene. V was clipped by 3 bases and J by 1 base, with 6 bases between them. The chain's CDR3 is CASSPERNTEAFF. CDR3 DNA: TGTGCCAGCTCACCTGAGCGGAACACTGAAGCTTTCTTT.

The V call is TRBV2, the J call TRBJ1-1; weak D call: TRBD1 (6 bases). The CDR3 length is 15 residues. The V end was cut by 6 bases, the J end by 6 bases, with 20 bases between. Per germline, CDR1 SNHLY and CDR2 FYNNEI. The DNA of the CDR3 is TGTGCCAGCAGCCCAACGACAATCAGGGGCGCTGAAGCTTTCTTT. Encoded protein: CASSPTTIRGAEAFF.

The chain carries TRBV7-3 and TRBJ1-1, with 7 nucleotides matching TRBD1. There are 15 residues in the CDR3. J was trimmed by 4 bases and V by 2 bases; bases with no gene match: 7. Germline-derived CDR1 and CDR2 are SGHTA and FQGTGA. CDR3 region: CASSLAPTGSTEAFF. The CDR3 nucleotides read TGTGCCAGCAGCTTAGCCCCGACAGGGAGCACTGAAGCTTTCTTT.

The genes are TRBV9 and TRBJ1-5, with D tentatively TRBD1 (5 bases). Germline loops: CDR1 SGDLS, CDR2 YYNGEE. The CDR3 has 14 amino acids. V was pared by 4 bases and J by 2 bases, with 10 bases between. CDR3 sequence (DNA): TGTGCCAGCAGCCCAGGGTGGGGCAATCAGCCCCAGCATTTT. Amino acid sequence: CASSPGWGNQPQHF.

In regard to this clone: One end of the junction is discordant with germline, which a read error may explain. This chain uses TRBV7-7 with TRBJ2-2; weak D call: TRBD2 (5 bases). Per the germline V gene, CDR1 is SSHAT and CDR2 is FNYEAQ (reference sequence). CDR3 size: 14 residues. Here the CDR3 reads CASSSRDNTGELFF. In DNA form, the CDR3 reads TGTGCTAGCAGCTCCCGGGATAACACCGGGGAGCTGTTTTTT.

This chain connects TRBV6-6 to TRBJ1-5; TRBD1 might be the D (5 bases). This CDR3 contains 15 residues. Germline lookup yields CDR1 MNHNY and CDR2 SVGAGI (reference sequence). Between the trimmed V and J ends, which lost 6 bases and 3 bases, there was a span of 15 bases. The CDR3 DNA reads TGTGCCAGCAGCTCCCAAGGGGCCCTCAATCAGCCCCAGCATTTT. Translating it yields CASSSQGALNQPQHF.